The TCR beta chain under discussion was sequenced for a study of beta chain features in type 1 diabetes. Expressed TCRB transcripts were sequenced, since all the RNA that had been isolated was reverse transcribed. Sequencing used immunoSEQ multiplex PCR; TCRdb keeps in-frame clones, though not all of them. The sample consists of hundreds of thousands of clones, roughly 16% of them appearing once. Purity exceeded 95% in all sorted populations. Germline lookup yields CDR1 MNHEY and CDR2 SMNVEV (reference sequence). V was clipped by 2 bases and J by 0 bases, with 20 bases between them. The CDR3 contains 18 residues.

This receptor was taken from a man aged 18 to 29 in good health. The chain combines TRBV27 with TRBJ2-7, with D perhaps matching TRBD2 (6 bases). The sequenced material came from naive CD4+ T cells from blood. This CDR3 reads CASSLTGRGLGTSYEQYF. CDR3 DNA sequence: TGTGCCAGCAGTTTAACTGGGCGGGGTCTAGGGACCTCCTACGAGCAGTACTTC.